One and the same sample provided the 15 T cell receptor beta chains below, sequenced in a study of T cells in tuberculosis. Sequencing used immunoSEQ multiplex PCR; TCRdb keeps in-frame clones, though not all of them. The data show about 59,000 clones, around 81% seen once. Sorting used thawed, overnight-rested PBMC stained with anti-CD3, a viability dye and GMM-loaded CD1B tetramer. CD1B tetramers were loaded with Rhodococcus equi-derived C32 glucose monomycolate. Sequencing input: CD1b-GMM tetramer-negative cells sorted from PBMCs. The receptors were gathered from an adult woman with latent tuberculosis.

This clone showed up just a few times. The chain recombines TRBV4-1 with TRBJ1-4, with D tentatively TRBD1 (6 bases). Germline lookup yields CDR1 MGHRA and CDR2 YSYEKL. Trimming removed 6 bases from V and 0 bases from J, with 11 bases in between. This CDR3 contains 15 residues. CDR3 region: CASRRDTATNEKLFF. The CDR3 DNA sequence: TGCGCCAGCAGAAGGGACACCGCAACTAATGAAAAACTGTTTTTT.

The chain combines TRBV18 with TRBJ1-2; 8 bases match TRBD1. CDR1 is KGHSH, CDR2 LQKENI, per germline. V gave up 3 bases and J gave up 8 bases; unmatched junction bases: 8. The CDR3 covers 14 residues. CDR3 residues: CASSPTQGAEGYTF. The DNA of the CDR3 is TGTGCCAGCTCACCCACTCAGGGGGCGGAGGGCTACACCTTC.

This chain joins TRBV5-1 and TRBJ2-6; no firm D call. CDR3 size: 15 residues. The V end was cut by 0 bases, the J end by 0 bases, with 4 bases between. Germline assignment: CDR1 SGHRS and CDR2 YFSETQ. CDR3 sequence reads: CASSLANSGANVLTF. CDR3 DNA: TGCGCCAGCAGCTTGGCTAACTCTGGGGCCAACGTCCTGACTTTC.

Written as DNA, the CDR3 is TGTGCCAGCAGTCCTTGGGGGGGAGAGACCACAGATACGCAGTATTTT. It is translated as CASSPWGGETTDTQYF. The gene calls are TRBV28 and TRBJ2-3; 7 nucleotides align to TRBD2. V shed 5 bases, J shed 2 bases, and the junction held 10 bases outside the gene matches. Germline loops: CDR1 MDHEN, CDR2 SYDVKM. This CDR3 is 16 amino acids long.

The chain has TRBV14 and TRBJ2-5, with 7 bases identical to TRBD1. The CDR3 loop spans 16 amino acids. CDR1 and CDR2 (germline): SGHDN, FVKESK. V trimming: 4 bases; J trimming: 4 bases; junction bases outside the gene matches: 12. In DNA form, the CDR3 reads TGTGCCAGCAGCCGACTTTTAGGGGGCTGGCGAGAGACCCAGTACTTC. Translation gives CASSRLLGGWRETQYF.

This clone was recorded only once. This chain uses TRBV28 with TRBJ1-5; unclear D gene. Trimming took 3 bases from V and 0 from J, leaving 12 bases between them. The CDR3 consists of 16 residues. CDR1 is MDHEN, CDR2 SYDVKM, per germline. The CDR3 sequence is CASSLVKRVSNQPQHF. The CDR3 DNA reads TGTGCCAGCAGTTTGGTGAAGAGGGTTAGCAATCAGCCCCAGCATTTT.

V usage is TRBV7-8 and J usage is TRBJ1-2, with TRBD1 matching over 8 bases. Germline values: CDR1 SGHVS, CDR2 FQNEAQ. The V segment lost 5 bases and the J segment 8 bases; nucleotides outside the gene matches: 13. The CDR3 is 15 amino acids. DNA of the CDR3: TGTGCCAGCAGCCCCTCGGGACAGGCCCCCGAGGGCTACACCTTC. Translation: CASSPSGQAPEGYTF.

The rearrangement links TRBV20-1 to TRBJ1-1, with a weak D call TRBD1 (6 bases). Trimming left V 4 bases short and J 3 bases short, with 6 bases between. Germline V lookup: CDR1 DFQATT, CDR2 SNEGSKA (reference sequence). The CDR3 covers 11 residues. The CDR3: CSAKGDTEAFF. CDR3 nucleotides: TGCAGTGCTAAGGGGGACACTGAAGCTTTCTTT.

The chain recombines TRBV27 with TRBJ2-5, with a weak D call TRBD1 (6 bases). V gave up 2 bases and J gave up 1 base, with 11 bases separating them. CDR1 is MNHEY, CDR2 SMNVEV, per germline (reference sequence). The CDR3 is 15 amino acids. The CDR3 DNA is TGTGCCAGCAGTTTACGACAGGTTTCCCAAGAGACCCAGTACTTC. Residues: CASSLRQVSQETQYF.

The chain combines TRBV25-1 with TRBJ1-6, with D tentatively TRBD1 (5 bases). V lost 3 bases and J lost 6, with 9 bases in between. CDR3 length: 14 amino acids. Germline assignment: CDR1 MGHDK and CDR2 SYGVNS. The CDR3 here is CASSDLDSNSPLHF. As DNA, the CDR3 is TGTGCCAGCAGTGATTTAGACAGTAATTCACCCCTCCACTTT. Full variable domain (missing parts from reference TRBV25-1 and TRBJ1-6): EADIYQTPRYLVIGTGKKITLECSQTMGHDKMYWYQQDPGMELHLIHYSYGVNSTEKGDLSSESTVSRIRTEHFPLTLESARPSHTSQYLCASSDLDSNSPLHFGNGTRLTVT.

This chain connects TRBV4-1 to TRBJ2-1, with D tentatively TRBD2 (6 bases). V dropped 1 base and J dropped 9 bases, with 13 bases sitting between them. Germline V CDR1 and CDR2: MGHRA, YSYEKL. The CDR3 loop spans 14 amino acids. CDR3 sequence (DNA): TGCGCCAGCAGCCAAGGGGGACTGGGCCCTGAGCAGTTCTTC. Protein product: CASSQGGLGPEQFF.

In this sample, this clone turned up once. The genes are TRBV5-6 and TRBJ2-2; D perhaps matches TRBD1 (6 bases). Germline-derived CDR1 and CDR2 are SGHDT and YYEEEE. The length of the CDR3 is 15 residues. Trimming stripped 2 bases from V and 1 base from J, with 9 bases between. The chain's CDR3 is CASSFGQMNTGELFF. Here the CDR3 DNA reads TGTGCCAGCAGCTTCGGACAGATGAACACCGGGGAGCTGTTTTTT. Filled out from reference TRBV5-6 and TRBJ2-2, the complete variable domain reads DAGVTQSPTHLIKTRGQQVTLRCSPKSGHDTVSWYQQALGQGPQFIFQYYEEEERQRGNFPDRFSGHQFPNYSSELNVNALLLGDSALYLCASSFGQMNTGELFFGEGSRLTVL.

The chain combines TRBV5-8 with TRBJ2-7; D remains unclear. Trimming cost V 0 bases and J 2 bases, with 3 bases left between them. The CDR3 has 12 residues. Germline-derived CDR1 and CDR2 are SGHTS and YDEGEE. This CDR3 reads CASSLDTYEQYF. Written as DNA, the CDR3 is TGTGCCAGCAGCTTGGATACCTACGAGCAGTACTTC.

The CDR3 sequence: CASSLGVQGSNQPQHF. The CDR3 coding sequence is TGTGCCAGCAGCTTAGGGGTTCAGGGGAGCAATCAGCCCCAGCATTTT. The chain employs TRBV11-2 and TRBJ1-5; D perhaps matches TRBD1 (6 bases). V lost 1 base, J lost 1 base, and 11 bases lay in between. The germline CDR1 and CDR2 sequences are SGHAT and FQNNGV. This CDR3 region has 16 residues.

The genes are TRBV29-1 and TRBJ2-7; 8 bases fit TRBD1. The germline V gene encodes CDR1 SQVTM and CDR2 ANQGSEA. The J segment lost 11 bases and the V segment lost 0 bases, leaving 12 bases of the junction unmatched. CDR3 length: 14 residues. CDR3: CSVEDPTGGGREYF. The DNA of the CDR3 is TGCAGCGTTGAAGACCCCACAGGGGGAGGTAGAGAGTACTTC.